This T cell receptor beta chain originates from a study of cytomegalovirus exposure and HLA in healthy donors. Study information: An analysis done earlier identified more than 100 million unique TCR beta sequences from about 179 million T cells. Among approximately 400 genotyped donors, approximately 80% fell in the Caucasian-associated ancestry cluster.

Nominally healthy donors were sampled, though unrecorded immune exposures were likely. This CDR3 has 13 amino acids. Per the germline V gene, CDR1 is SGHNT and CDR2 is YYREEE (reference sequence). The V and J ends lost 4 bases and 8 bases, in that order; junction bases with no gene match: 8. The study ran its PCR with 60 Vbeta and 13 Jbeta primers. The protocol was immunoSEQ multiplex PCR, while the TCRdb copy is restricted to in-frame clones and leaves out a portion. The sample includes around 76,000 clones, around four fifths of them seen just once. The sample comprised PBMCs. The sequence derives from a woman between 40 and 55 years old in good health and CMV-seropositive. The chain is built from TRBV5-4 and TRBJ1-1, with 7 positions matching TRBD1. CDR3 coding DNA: TGTGCCAGCAGCCCACAGGGGCGGGGAGAAGCTTTCTTT. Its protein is CASSPQGRGEAFF.